Presented here are 31 T cell receptor beta chains from one specimen sequenced in a study of cytomegalovirus exposure and HLA in healthy donors. The PCR ran on 60 Vbeta and 13 Jbeta primers. The data were produced by immunoSEQ multiplex PCR, yet TCRdb's version contains in-frame clones alone and is incomplete. The sample carries about 120,000 clones, around 60% recorded once. The material sequenced was PBMCs. The receptors derive from a man in his forties in good health and CMV-seropositive.

This clone was seen a handful of times. The chain has TRBV5-6 and TRBJ1-5, with 9 bases fitting TRBD1. From germline, CDR1 is SGHDT and CDR2 YYEEEE. The CDR3 sequence is 15 residues long. The V segment lost 2 bases and the J segment 3 bases; nucleotides outside the gene matches: 3. The CDR3 spells CASSFTGGDNQPQHF. The CDR3 nucleotides are TGTGCCAGCAGCTTTACAGGGGGCGACAATCAGCCCCAGCATTTT.

The chain combines TRBV7-8 with TRBJ1-1; possibly TRBD1 for D (5 bases). There are 15 residues in the CDR3. V was pared by 5 bases and J by 1 base, with 14 bases between. Germline lookup yields CDR1 SGHVS and CDR2 FQNEAQ. The CDR3 protein is CASSPREGPNTEAFF. The CDR3 DNA reads TGTGCCAGCAGCCCTCGGGAGGGACCGAACACTGAAGCTTTCTTT.

The chain carries TRBV19 and TRBJ2-1, with 9 bases identical to TRBD1. Trimming removed 3 bases from V and 3 bases from J; junction bases left unmatched: 6. The CDR3 runs 16 residues. Germline loops: CDR1 LNHDA, CDR2 SQIVND (reference sequence). The CDR3 loop is CASSIQGQGYYNEQFF. The CDR3 region has the DNA TGTGCCAGTAGTATTCAGGGACAGGGCTACTACAATGAGCAGTTCTTC.

V usage is TRBV5-6 and J usage is TRBJ2-7; weak D call: TRBD1 (5 bases). Trimming pared 0 bases from V and 4 bases from J, leaving 8 bases between. The V gene's germline CDR1 is SGHDT and CDR2 YYEEEE. The CDR3 loop spans 13 amino acids. The CDR3 spells CASSLGGQYEQYF. Here the CDR3 DNA reads TGTGCCAGCAGCTTGGGGGGCCAGTACGAGCAGTACTTC.

The chain employs TRBV7-9 and TRBJ1-4, with 9 bases fitting TRBD1. Germline trimming cut 2 bases from V and 7 bases from J; bases unmatched to any gene: 5. Germline V CDR1 and CDR2: SEHNR, FQNEAQ (reference sequence). This CDR3 comprises 15 residues. The CDR3 loop is CASSLRDRGSEKLFF. The DNA for the CDR3 is TGTGCCAGCAGCTTACGCGACAGGGGGAGTGAAAAACTGTTTTTT.

V and J are TRBV4-2 and TRBJ2-1, with 9 nucleotides matching TRBD2. From germline, CDR1 is LGHNA and CDR2 YNFKEQ. The CDR3 length is 23 residues. With 2 bases clipped from V and 1 base from J, the junction kept 24 bases outside the gene matches. The CDR3: CASSQYRRAERYSGRGSYNEQFF. As DNA, the CDR3 is TGTGCCAGCAGCCAATATCGAAGGGCGGAGAGATATAGCGGGAGAGGGTCCTACAATGAGCAGTTCTTC.

The chain links TRBV6-5 to TRBJ1-2; 9 nucleotides line up with TRBD1. The V segment lost 2 bases and the J segment 7 bases; nucleotides outside the gene matches: 11. The CDR3 runs 16 residues. Germline lookup yields CDR1 MNHEY and CDR2 SVGAGI. CDR3 amino acids: CASSYVSGQGPGGYTF. CDR3 DNA sequence: TGTGCCAGCAGTTACGTATCGGGACAGGGACCAGGTGGCTACACCTTC.

The rearrangement joins TRBV7-9 to TRBJ2-7; 8 bases are shared with TRBD1. Germline lookup yields CDR1 SEHNR and CDR2 FQNEAQ (reference sequence). V shed 2 bases and J 3 bases; nucleotides not matched to a gene: 6. The CDR3 is 15 amino acids. CDR3 nucleotides: TGTGCCAGCAGCTTAACGGACAGGGATCACTACGAGCAGTACTTC. This gives the protein CASSLTDRDHYEQYF.

The chain links TRBV18 to TRBJ1-1, with TRBD1 matching 7 bases. Trimming removed 3 bases from V and 4 bases from J; junction bases left unmatched: 5. CDR1 and CDR2 (germline): KGHSH, LQKENI. The CDR3 consists of 14 residues. CDR3 nucleotides: TGTGCCAGCTCACCGCGACAGGGATCCACTGAAGCTTTCTTT. As protein: CASSPRQGSTEAFF. The full variable domain, its missing parts supplied by reference TRBV18 and TRBJ1-1, is NAGVMQNPRHLVRRRGQEARLRCSPMKGHSHVYWYRQLPEEGLKFMVYLQKENIIDESGMPKERFSAEFPKEGPSILRIQQVVRGDSAAYFCASSPRQGSTEAFFGQGTRLTVV.

This clone has more than one count but fewer than ten. The chain recombines TRBV5-6 with TRBJ1-1; D is undetermined. The CDR3 is made up of 12 amino acids. V was trimmed by 0 bases and J by 8 bases, leaving 8 bases between them. The germline V gene has CDR1 SGHDT and CDR2 YYEEEE. CDR3 loop: CASSLVVGEAFF. The DNA for the CDR3 is TGTGCCAGCAGCTTGGTTGTGGGCGAAGCTTTCTTT.

This clone has only a few counts. The chain joins TRBV5-4 to TRBJ2-4; D is perhaps TRBD2 (6 bases). The CDR3 contains 16 residues. Deletions cut 0 bases from V and 0 bases from J, with 10 bases between. CDR1 is SGHNT and CDR2 is YYREEE in the germline V gene (reference sequence). The chain's CDR3 is CASSLGRGSAKNIQYF. CDR3 DNA: TGTGCCAGCAGCTTGGGGAGGGGTTCAGCCAAAAACATTCAGTACTTC.

The rearrangement joins TRBV11-2 to TRBJ2-7; D ambiguous. The germline gives CDR1 SGHAT, CDR2 FQNNGV. The CDR3 consists of 16 residues. The V and J ends lost 0 bases and 1 base respectively, with 13 bases between them. CDR3 nucleotides: TGTGCCAGCAGCTTAGAGACCCAGCGTCTATCCTACGAGCAGTACTTC. It is translated as CASSLETQRLSYEQYF.

The chain has TRBV11-2 and TRBJ2-1; 9 bases fit TRBD1. J gave up 3 bases and V 5 bases, and 8 bases lay outside the gene matches. Per the germline V gene, CDR1 is SGHAT and CDR2 is FQNNGV. The CDR3 is 16 residues long. CDR3 amino acids: CASSPSGTGFYNEQFF. Written as DNA, the CDR3 is TGTGCCAGCAGCCCTAGTGGGACAGGGTTCTACAATGAGCAGTTCTTC.

The chain is built from TRBV10-3 and TRBJ2-7; D unresolved. CDR3 size: 11 residues. The germline V gene has CDR1 ENHRY and CDR2 SYGVKD. V lost 6 bases and J 7 bases, leaving 10 bases between the germline ends. The CDR3 is CAIRQIGEQYF. For the CDR3, the DNA is TGTGCCATCAGACAGATCGGTGAGCAGTACTTC.

The J gene is TRBJ2-2, the V gene TRBV7-2; TRBD1 is a possible D gene (5 bases). Looked up from germline, CDR1 is SGHTA and CDR2 is FQGNSA. V was clipped by 9 bases and J by 4 bases, with 12 bases between them. This CDR3 has 13 amino acids. This CDR3 is CASGASLTGELFF. In DNA form, the CDR3 reads TGTGCCAGTGGGGCCTCACTCACCGGGGAGCTGTTTTTT.

The chain links TRBV6-5 to TRBJ2-1; 8 positions match TRBD2. CDR1 is MNHEY and CDR2 is SVGAGI in the germline V gene. The CDR3 is 15 residues long. The trim removed 6 bases at V and 7 bases at J, leaving 11 bases unmatched. CDR3 bases: TGTGCCAGCAGCCCACCGGGACTAGAAGGGAATGAGCAGTTCTTC. It encodes CASSPPGLEGNEQFF.

This rearrangement joins TRBV19 to TRBJ2-5; tentative D call: TRBD1 (6 bases). The CDR3 is 15 amino acids. Germline assignment: CDR1 LNHDA and CDR2 SQIVND (reference sequence). V lost 6 bases and J 0 bases, leaving 14 bases between the germline ends. The CDR3 loop is CASRSPRDNQETQYF. CDR3 nucleotide sequence: TGTGCCAGTAGATCACCCCGGGACAACCAAGAGACCCAGTACTTC.

The chain combines TRBV9 with TRBJ2-1; 7 bases match TRBD2. Germline V lookup: CDR1 SGDLS, CDR2 YYNGEE. Losses at the gene ends were 3 bases for V and 0 bases for J; bases not matched to a gene: 3. The CDR3 is made up of 15 amino acids. The CDR3 DNA is TGTGCCAGCAGCGCGAGCGGGATCTCCTACAATGAGCAGTTCTTC. Its translation: CASSASGISYNEQFF.

The chain couples TRBV7-3 to TRBJ2-3; 11 positions agree with TRBD2. CDR3 length equals 17 residues. V trimming: 5 bases; J trimming: 0 bases; junction bases outside the gene matches: 7. Germline values: CDR1 SGHTA, CDR2 FQGTGA. The chain's CDR3 is CASSRSSGGSSTDTQYF. The DNA of the CDR3 is TGTGCCAGCAGCAGGTCTAGCGGGGGGTCGAGCACAGATACGCAGTATTTT. The complete variable domain, with remaining parts taken from reference TRBV7-3 and TRBJ2-3, reads GAGVSQTPSNKVTEKGKYVELRCDPISGHTALYWYRQSLGQGPEFLIYFQGTGAADDSGLPNDRFFAVRPEGSVSTLKIQRTERGDSAVYLCASSRSSGGSSTDTQYFGPGTRLTVL.

The table lists this clone with a few counts. The chain employs TRBV28 and TRBJ2-7, with TRBD2 matching 12 bases. Germline CDR1 is MDHEN and CDR2 is SYDVKM. The length of the CDR3 is 15 residues. V was clipped by 4 bases and J by 5 bases; unmatched bases: 6. The DNA for the CDR3 is TGTGCCAGCAGTTCCGGACTAGCGGGATACGACGAGCAGTACTTC. This sequence encodes CASSSGLAGYDEQYF.

The chain recombines TRBV7-9 with TRBJ2-7; 7 bases line up with TRBD1. The CDR3 loop spans 15 amino acids. The trim removed 4 bases at V and 0 bases at J, leaving 6 bases unmatched. Germline-derived CDR1 and CDR2 are SEHNR and FQNEAQ (reference sequence). CDR3 DNA: TGTGCCAGCAGCTCCGGGACAGCTAGCTCCTACGAGCAGTACTTC. The encoded protein is CASSSGTASSYEQYF.

This clone was counted between two and nine times. The chain joins TRBV7-3 to TRBJ2-5; 10 bases are shared with TRBD2. Germline lookup yields CDR1 SGHTA and CDR2 FQGTGA. The CDR3 runs to 18 residues. Losses at the gene ends were 4 bases for V and 2 bases for J; bases not matched to a gene: 13. As DNA, the CDR3 is TGTGCCAGCAGCTCCGGCCGTAGCGGGGGGATCCCACAAGAGACCCAGTACTTC. This sequence encodes CASSSGRSGGIPQETQYF.

The rearrangement links TRBV5-1 to TRBJ2-7, with 11 nucleotides matching TRBD2. CDR3 length equals 15 residues. Per the germline V gene, CDR1 is SGHRS and CDR2 is YFSETQ. With V trimmed by 4 bases and J by 3 bases, 6 bases remained unmatched. The CDR3 sequence is CASSQTSGSRYEQYF. As DNA, the CDR3 is TGCGCCAGCAGCCAAACTAGCGGGAGCCGCTACGAGCAGTACTTC.

The chain links TRBV5-1 to TRBJ1-1; weak D call: TRBD1 (6 bases). Trimming took 7 bases from V and 0 from J, leaving 13 bases between them. The CDR3 covers 14 residues. Germline-derived CDR1 and CDR2 are SGHRS and YFSETQ. The CDR3 bases are TGCGCCAGCCAAACGACAGGCATGAACACTGAAGCTTTCTTT. Translation gives CASQTTGMNTEAFF.

Sample share makes this clone medium-sized. Other DNA sequences in the sample encode the same CDR3. The genes are TRBV11-2 and TRBJ2-7; D is unclear. Trimming pared 2 bases from V and 0 bases from J, leaving 8 bases between. The germline V gene has CDR1 SGHAT and CDR2 FQNNGV. The CDR3 has 14 residues. CDR3 DNA sequence: TGTGCCAGCAGCTTATATGGCAGCTCCTACGAGCAGTACTTC. Translating it yields CASSLYGSSYEQYF.

This clone was observed a handful of times. This rearrangement joins TRBV10-3 to TRBJ1-5, with 7 bases matching TRBD1. J gave up 4 bases and V 6 bases, and 15 bases lay outside the gene matches. CDR3 length: 17 residues. The germline V gene encodes CDR1 ENHRY and CDR2 SYGVKD. The CDR3, as DNA: TGTGCCATCAGGGAACCCGCCGACAGGGTTCGGAATCAGCCCCAGCATTTT. Encoded protein: CAIREPADRVRNQPQHF.

In the case of this clone: The junction departs from the called germline gene at one end, perhaps through a read error. The rearrangement joins TRBV7-2 to TRBJ1-2; 8 nucleotides align to TRBD1. Germline V gene sequence: CDR1 SGHTA, CDR2 FQGNSA. The CDR3 consists of 18 residues. In nucleotides, the CDR3 is TGTGCCAGCAGCGTAGCGGGCTCAGGGGGCTATTATGCGGGAGGCTACACCTTC. Translated, it gives CASSVAGSGGYYAGGYTF.

V and J are TRBV7-9 and TRBJ1-2; 9 bases are a match to TRBD1. The length of the CDR3 is 14 residues. Germline CDR1 is SEHNR and CDR2 is FQNEAQ (reference sequence). The V segment lost 3 bases and the J segment 5 bases; nucleotides outside the gene matches: 4. The CDR3 nucleotides are TGTGCCAGCAGCTTTCCTGGGACAGGGTATGGCTACACCTTC. Translation: CASSFPGTGYGYTF.

This clone was seen only a few times. The chain couples TRBV25-1 to TRBJ2-7; perhaps TRBD2 as D (6 bases). Deletions cut 5 bases from V and 12 bases from J, with 17 bases between. Germline V CDR1 and CDR2: MGHDK, SYGVNS. There are 12 residues in the CDR3. This chain's CDR3 is CASSRLTGDPYF. The CDR3 coding sequence is TGTGCCAGCAGTCGTTTGACGGGAGACCCGTACTTC.

The V gene is TRBV19, the J gene TRBJ1-5; 7 positions agree with TRBD1. The CDR3 extends over 13 amino acids. J was trimmed by 6 bases and V by 4 bases; bases with no gene match: 3. In germline, CDR1 is LNHDA, CDR2 SQIVND (reference sequence). This chain's CDR3 is CASSRTGAQPQHF. DNA for the CDR3: TGTGCCAGTAGTAGAACAGGGGCTCAGCCCCAGCATTTT. The whole variable domain, remainder taken from reference TRBV19 and TRBJ1-5, is DGGITQSPKYLFRKEGQNVTLSCEQNLNHDAMYWYRQDPGQGLRLIYYSQIVNDFQKGDIAEGYSVSREKKESFPLTVTSAQKNPTAFYLCASSRTGAQPQHFGDGTRLSIL.

The chain joins TRBV5-1 to TRBJ2-7; 10 bases map to TRBD1. CDR3 length equals 18 residues. The germline CDR1 and CDR2 sequences are SGHRS and YFSETQ. The ends lost 4 bases at V and 2 bases at J; junction bases unmatched: 15. The CDR3 reads CASSHGPGQGVFAYEQYF. DNA of the CDR3: TGCGCCAGCAGCCACGGACCCGGACAGGGGGTCTTTGCCTACGAGCAGTACTTC.